In this sample, the clone carrying this T cell receptor beta chain turned up a few times. Antigen specificity is unknown. The source of the sample is a study of post-analysis software for immune sequencing data. Study-level information: Included among the disease courses, which were recorded for the cohort, were relapsing-remitting, secondary progressive and progressive-relapsing multiple sclerosis. Overall study results and limits: Comparison of patients with controls showed four or five TRBV segments more frequent in patients, TRBV5-6, TRBV5-1 and TRBV20-1 among them. In multiple sclerosis, normalized Chao1 diversity was significantly below that of controls.

cDNA libraries of TCR beta carried unique molecular identifiers. Some 500,000 cDNA molecules were recovered from an input of about 0.9 to 10 million T cells. TCRdb recomputed calls from the PCR reads with MiXCR, one row per CDR3 protein. Of under 900,000 distinct CDR3 sequences in the sample, 53% were seen once. Unmatched junction bases numbered 10, after V lost 8 bases and J lost 7 bases. This CDR3 has 14 amino acids. Germline V gene lookup returns CDR1 SQVTM and CDR2 ANQGSEA. Sequenced input: blood. This clonotype originated in a girl aged 10 to 17 with multiple sclerosis. The J gene is TRBJ2-1, the V gene TRBV29-1, with 11 bases aligning to TRBD2. The CDR3 coding sequence is TGCAGCACGAGGGGGACTAGCGGCGGGAATGAGCAGTTCTTC. The encoded protein is CSTRGTSGGNEQFF.